Presented here are 26 T cell receptor beta chains from one specimen sequenced in a study of CD8 T cells in Susac syndrome. RNA, at about 0.45 to 1 ug, was reverse transcribed with random hexamers. TCRdb re-derived calls from the immunoSEQ multiplex PCR reads in MiXCR, one entry per CDR3 protein. This sample has around 80,000 distinct CDR3 sequences; approximately 94% occur once, and the top ten carry more than 0.4%. Source material: CD8+ T cells from PBMCs. The receptors were sampled from a human donor with Susac syndrome.

V usage is TRBV20-1 and J usage is TRBJ2-3; 7 bases agree with TRBD1. Trimming at V came to 2 bases and at J to 1 base, leaving 0 bases not matched to a gene. The CDR3 extends over 13 amino acids. Germline V lookup: CDR1 DFQATT, CDR2 SNEGSKA (reference sequence). The CDR3: CSARTGGTDTQYF. The CDR3 region has the DNA TGCAGTGCTAGAACAGGGGGCACAGATACGCAGTATTTT.

The rearrangement uses TRBV30 and TRBJ1-5; D not resolved. Germline values: CDR1 GTSNPN, CDR2 SVGIG (reference sequence). The V end was cut by 3 bases, the J end by 7 bases, with 13 bases between. This CDR3 contains 13 residues. The CDR3 DNA reads as TGTGCCTGGAGCGCTGGGGAGGGCCAGCCCCAGCATTTT. This codes for CAWSAGEGQPQHF.

A single count supports this clonotype. V is TRBV6-2 or TRBV6-3 and J is TRBJ1-1; no definite D call. V shed 7 bases and J shed 3 bases, with 12 bases lying between them. Germline-derived CDR1 and CDR2 are MNHEY and SVGEGT. This CDR3 comprises 13 residues. The CDR3, as DNA: TGTGCCAGCAATTTCCTTAAGGACACTGAAGCTTTCTTT. The encoded protein is CASNFLKDTEAFF.

The chain links TRBV6-1 to TRBJ2-1; D may be TRBD1 (6 bases). This CDR3 spans 16 amino acids. Germline V gives CDR1 MNHNS, CDR2 SASEGT. V lost 0 bases to trimming and J lost 12 bases, with 21 bases between them. The CDR3 sequence: CASSEAQGADLDGQFF. The DNA of the CDR3 is TGTGCCAGCAGTGAAGCACAGGGTGCAGACTTAGACGGGCAGTTCTTC.

This chain uses TRBV7-2 with TRBJ2-7; 8 bases agree with TRBD1. Germline V gene lookup returns CDR1 SGHTA and CDR2 FQGNSA. V trimming: 5 bases; J trimming: 3 bases; junction bases outside the gene matches: 6. CDR3 length: 14 residues. The CDR3 DNA reads TGTGCCAGCAGCATCGGACAGGGTGGCTACGAGCAGTACTTC. It is translated as CASSIGQGGYEQYF.

CDR3 residues: CSAWERVPLAYEQYF. The DNA for the CDR3 is TGCAGTGCTTGGGAGAGAGTGCCCCTCGCCTACGAGCAGTACTTC. J is TRBJ2-7 and V is TRBV20-1; a possible D gene is TRBD2 (5 bases). The CDR3 contains 15 residues. The germline V gene encodes CDR1 DFQATT and CDR2 SNEGSKA (reference sequence). Trimming left V 5 bases short and J 2 bases short, with 19 bases between.

The chain joins TRBV10-3 to TRBJ1-3; D might be TRBD1 (5 bases). Trimming stripped 3 bases from V and 3 bases from J, with 15 bases between. Per the germline V gene, CDR1 is ENHRY and CDR2 is SYGVKD. The CDR3 is made up of 16 amino acids. CDR3 sequence reads: CAISEGETYHGNTIYF. Here the CDR3 DNA reads TGTGCCATCAGTGAAGGGGAGACATACCATGGAAACACCATATATTTT.

The chain links TRBV12-3 or TRBV12-4 to TRBJ1-4; D gene unclear. V lost 4 bases, J lost 3 bases, and 12 bases lay in between. CDR3 length: 15 amino acids. This CDR3 is CASSYQDGPNEKLFF. CDR3 coding DNA: TGTGCCAGCAGTTACCAGGACGGCCCTAATGAAAAACTGTTTTTT.

The rearrangement links TRBV4-1 to TRBJ1-2, with D hard to call. V was pared by 3 bases and J by 3 bases, with 14 bases between. CDR1 and CDR2 (germline): MGHRA, YSYEKL. The CDR3 spans 15 residues. In DNA form, the CDR3 reads TGCGCCAGCAGCCAGAGCCCAAAAAGGGACTATGGCTACACCTTC. Amino acid sequence: CASSQSPKRDYGYTF.

The V call is TRBV7-9, the J call TRBJ2-7; 7 positions match TRBD2. Germline CDR1 is SEHNR and CDR2 is FQNEAQ (reference sequence). V lost 1 base to trimming and J lost 4 bases; unmatched junction nucleotides: 13. The CDR3 sequence is 17 residues long. CDR3 DNA: TGTGCCAGCAGCTTAGAGGTGTCGCGGGAGACCCCATACGAGCAGTACTTC. This codes for CASSLEVSRETPYEQYF.

The rearrangement links TRBV4-1 to TRBJ2-1, with 9 bases matching TRBD2. The length of the CDR3 is 16 residues. Unmatched junction bases numbered 8, after V lost 1 base and J lost 7 bases. Germline V gives CDR1 MGHRA, CDR2 YSYEKL. As DNA, the CDR3 is TGCGCCAGCAGCCAAGGAGATCTTAGCGGGAGTAATGAGCAGTTCTTC. Translated: CASSQGDLSGSNEQFF.

The V and J genes are TRBV20-1 and TRBJ2-5, with TRBD1 as a possible D gene (5 bases). CDR3 length: 13 amino acids. The V end lost 3 bases, the J end lost 0 bases, and 8 bases lay between the germline ends. Germline assignment: CDR1 DFQATT and CDR2 SNEGSKA (reference sequence). CDR3 residues: CSARAGYQETQYF. The CDR3 DNA is TGCAGTGCTAGGGCAGGGTACCAAGAGACCCAGTACTTC.

The chain combines TRBV28 with TRBJ1-5, with D unresolved. CDR1 is MDHEN and CDR2 is SYDVKM in the germline V gene. The V end lost 7 bases, the J end lost 3 bases, and 16 bases lay between the germline ends. The CDR3 contains 15 residues. The CDR3 loop reads CASTKRRQLNQPQHF. The CDR3 nucleotides read TGTGCCAGCACCAAGCGGAGGCAGCTCAATCAGCCCCAGCATTTT.

The chain employs TRBV20-1 and TRBJ2-1; 12 bases are a match to TRBD2. The CDR3 is made up of 13 amino acids. Germline CDR1 is DFQATT and CDR2 is SNEGSKA (reference sequence). V was pared by 7 bases and J by 8 bases, with 6 bases of the junction left unmatched. The CDR3 spells CSGRTSGVYEQFF. The CDR3, as DNA: TGCAGTGGTCGGACTAGCGGGGTATATGAGCAGTTCTTC.

This chain links TRBV5-1 with TRBJ2-7, with TRBD1 matching over 8 bases. CDR3 length equals 15 residues. Germline V gene sequence: CDR1 SGHRS, CDR2 YFSETQ. After removal of 0 bases from V and 3 bases from J, the junction contained 5 bases not matched to a gene. This CDR3 is CASSLAAGQDYEQYF. The CDR3 DNA reads TGCGCCAGCAGCTTGGCCGCGGGACAGGACTACGAGCAGTACTTC. The full variable domain, completed using reference TRBV5-1 and TRBJ2-7, is KAGVTQTPRYLIKTRGQQVTLSCSPISGHRSVSWYQQTPGQGLQFLFEYFSETQRNKGNFPGRFSGRQFSNSRSEMNVSTLELGDSALYLCASSLAAGQDYEQYFGPGTRLTVT.

The V and J genes are TRBV29-1 and TRBJ2-5, with D perhaps matching TRBD2 (5 bases). There are 13 residues in the CDR3. Germline values: CDR1 SQVTM, CDR2 ANQGSEA. V lost 1 base, J lost 7 bases, and 13 bases lay in between. The DNA for the CDR3 is TGCAGCGTTGAAGGAGCTAGCCCCGGGACCCAGTACTTC. This codes for CSVEGASPGTQYF.

The chain carries TRBV2 and TRBJ1-5, with D unresolved. The V end lost 6 bases, the J end lost 5 bases, and 11 bases lay between the germline ends. This CDR3 spans 13 amino acids. Per the germline V gene, CDR1 is SNHLY and CDR2 is FYNNEI. CDR3 nucleotide sequence: TGTGCCAGCAGCGAACGGGAATATCAGCCCCAGCATTTT. Its translation: CASSEREYQPQHF. The full variable domain, its missing parts supplied by reference TRBV2 and TRBJ1-5, is EPEVTQTPSHQVTQMGQEVILRCVPISNHLYFYWYRQILGQKVEFLVSFYNNEISEKSEIFDDQFSVERPDGSNFTLKIRSTKLEDSAMYFCASSEREYQPQHFGDGTRLSIL.

The rearrangement joins TRBV7-9 to TRBJ1-6; D may be TRBD1 (5 bases). Trimming stripped 2 bases from V and 7 bases from J, with 18 bases between. There are 17 residues in the CDR3. Germline assignment: CDR1 SEHNR and CDR2 FQNEAQ (reference sequence). As DNA, the CDR3 is TGTGCCAGCAGCTTACTGATTCTCGGGGGTAGAAATTCACCCCTCCACTTT. Translated, it gives CASSLLILGGRNSPLHF.

V and J are TRBV7-2 and TRBJ2-3; 8 bases align to TRBD2. The germline V gene has CDR1 SGHTA and CDR2 FQGNSA. V gave up 2 bases and J gave up 5 bases; unmatched junction bases: 3. CDR3 length: 14 residues. The CDR3 DNA follows: TGTGCCAGCAGCTTATGGCTAGCGGGAGATACGCAGTATTTT. Translated: CASSLWLAGDTQYF.

This chain connects TRBV29-1 to TRBJ2-5; D is unclear. Germline CDR1 reads SQVTM; CDR2 reads ANQGSEA. The CDR3 runs 11 residues. V lost 7 bases, J lost 5 bases, and 11 bases lay in between. The CDR3 region has the DNA TGCAGCGGAGGTCCCCCGGAGACCCAGTACTTC. As protein: CSGGPPETQYF.

This clonotype was observed a single time. V is TRBV5-1 and J is TRBJ2-7; 8 bases fit TRBD1. V was clipped by 3 bases and J by 0 bases; unmatched bases: 5. Germline assignment: CDR1 SGHRS and CDR2 YFSETQ. The CDR3 runs to 15 residues. CDR3: CASSYQGASSYEQYF. CDR3 bases: TGCGCCAGCAGCTACCAGGGGGCTAGCTCCTACGAGCAGTACTTC.

The V gene is TRBV19, the J gene TRBJ2-2; the match to TRBD2 covers 11 bases. V gave up 7 bases and J gave up 0 bases; unmatched junction bases: 7. Germline lookup yields CDR1 LNHDA and CDR2 SQIVND (reference sequence). CDR3 length: 17 amino acids. DNA of the CDR3: TGTGCCAGTACCTCGGGACTAGCGGACCCGAACACCGGGGAGCTGTTTTTT. It codes for CASTSGLADPNTGELFF.

This clonotype was observed a single time. The J gene is TRBJ1-2, the V gene TRBV28; D might be TRBD1 (5 bases). The CDR3 length is 14 residues. With 6 bases removed from V and 2 bases from J, the gap between germline ends came to 13 bases. Germline V gives CDR1 MDHEN, CDR2 SYDVKM. The CDR3 loop is CASRPSGGNYGYTF. CDR3 nucleotide sequence: TGTGCCAGCAGACCCTCCGGGGGAAACTATGGCTACACCTTC.

This clonotype has just one count. This chain links TRBV4-2 with TRBJ1-2; no clear D gene. The germline V and J ends were trimmed by 0 bases and 1 base, with 15 bases remaining between them. There are 17 residues in the CDR3. Germline loops: CDR1 LGHNA, CDR2 YNFKEQ. CDR3 DNA sequence: TGTGCCAGCAGCCAAGACGGGGTAATGAGGAATAACTATGGCTACACCTTC. Translation: CASSQDGVMRNNYGYTF.

This clonotype was detected once. V is TRBV30 and J is TRBJ1-6, with 11 nucleotides matching TRBD1. The V and J ends lost 7 bases and 0 bases, in that order; junction bases with no gene match: 11. The germline CDR1 and CDR2 sequences are GTSNPN and SVGIG (reference sequence). The CDR3 spans 18 residues. Here the CDR3 DNA reads TGTGCCTTCTCGGACAGGGGGCTGTTTAGCTCCTATAATTCACCCCTCCACTTT. Translation: CAFSDRGLFSSYNSPLHF.

The chain links TRBV20-1 to TRBJ2-1; 10 nucleotides agree with TRBD2. CDR1 and CDR2 from the germline V gene are DFQATT and SNEGSKA (reference sequence). This CDR3 comprises 13 residues. V shed 3 bases and J 9 bases; nucleotides not matched to a gene: 5. CDR3: CSARSGGAGEQFF. Written as DNA, the CDR3 is TGCAGTGCTAGGAGCGGGGGGGCGGGTGAGCAGTTCTTC.